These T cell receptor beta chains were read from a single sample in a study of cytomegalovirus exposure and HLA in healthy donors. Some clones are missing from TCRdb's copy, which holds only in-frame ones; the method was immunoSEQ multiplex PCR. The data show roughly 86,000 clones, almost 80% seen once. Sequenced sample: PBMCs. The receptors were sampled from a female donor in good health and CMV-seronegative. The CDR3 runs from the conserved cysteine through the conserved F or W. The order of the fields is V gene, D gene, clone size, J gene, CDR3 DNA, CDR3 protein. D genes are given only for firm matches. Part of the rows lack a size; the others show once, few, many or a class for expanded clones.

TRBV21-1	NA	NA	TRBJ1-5	TGTGCCAGCAGCACGCTAACAGGGAGAAGCAATCAGCCCCAGCATTTT	CASSTLTGRSNQPQHF
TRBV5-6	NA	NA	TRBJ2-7	TGTGCCAGCAGCCCCCCGACAGACTACGAGCAGTACTTC	CASSPPTDYEQYF
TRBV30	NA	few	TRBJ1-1	TGTGCCTGGAGTCCATCGCGGGGGAGTGAAGCTTTCTTT	CAWSPSRGSEAFF
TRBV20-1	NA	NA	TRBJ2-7	TGCAGTGCTAGCGGGAGCTACGAGCAGTACTTC	CSASGSYEQYF
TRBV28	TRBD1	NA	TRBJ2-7	TGTGCCAGCAGTCGCCCCGGGACAGGGGCGTCCTACGAGCAGTACTTC	CASSRPGTGASYEQYF
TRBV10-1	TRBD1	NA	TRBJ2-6	TGCGCCAGCAGACAGGGGGCTTCTGGGGCCAACGTCCTGACTTTC	CASRQGASGANVLTF
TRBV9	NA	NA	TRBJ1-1	TGTGCCAGCAGCGGTAGTTTCAGGGTGAACACTGAAGCTTTCTTT	CASSGSFRVNTEAFF
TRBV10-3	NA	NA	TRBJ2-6	TGTGCCATCAGTGAAGGGGGGGCTGGGGCCAACGTCCTGACTTTC	CAISEGGAGANVLTF
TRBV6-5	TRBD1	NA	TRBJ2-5	TGTGCCAGCAGTGCCGGGACAGGGGCGCAGGAGACCCAGTACTTC	CASSAGTGAQETQYF
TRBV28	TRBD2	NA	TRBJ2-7	TGTGCCAGCAGCAATTCTCCCGGACTAGCGTTCTACGAGCAGTACTTC	CASSNSPGLAFYEQYF
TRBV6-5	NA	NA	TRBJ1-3	TGTGCCAGCAGTTTCAGGGGCGGTGGAAACACCATATATTTT	CASSFRGGGNTIYF
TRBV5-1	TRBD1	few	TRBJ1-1	TGCGCCAGCAGCTTATTGGGACAGGGGAACACTGAAGCTTTCTTT	CASSLLGQGNTEAFF
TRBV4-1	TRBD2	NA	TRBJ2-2	TGCGCCAGCAGCCAACCCGGACTAGTTTACGGGGAGCTGTTTTTT	CASSQPGLVYGELFF
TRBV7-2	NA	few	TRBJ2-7	TGTGCCAGCAGCACCCGGGGCTACGAGCAGTACTTC	CASSTRGYEQYF
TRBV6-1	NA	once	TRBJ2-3	TGTGCCAGCAGTGATTGGGGCAGGGATGATACGCAGTATTTT	CASSDWGRDDTQYF
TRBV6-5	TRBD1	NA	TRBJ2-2	TGTGCCAGCAGTCCGGGACAGCCGAACACCGGGGAGCTGTTTTTT	CASSPGQPNTGELFF
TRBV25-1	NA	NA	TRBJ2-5	TGTGCCAGCAGTGAGGGGACAAGGCCCAGTGGGGAGACCCAGTACTTC	CASSEGTRPSGETQYF
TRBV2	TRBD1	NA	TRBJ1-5	TGTGCCAGCAGGGTAGACAGGGGGTCGTATCAGCCCCAGCATTTT	CASRVDRGSYQPQHF
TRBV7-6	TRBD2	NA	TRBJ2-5	TGTGCCAGCAGCTCGGGACTAGCGGGAGGGGAGGCCCAGTACTTC	CASSSGLAGGEAQYF
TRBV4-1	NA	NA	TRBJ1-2	TGCGCCAGCAGCCAAGATCGGGGGGACCGAGGCTATGGCTACACCTTC	CASSQDRGDRGYGYTF
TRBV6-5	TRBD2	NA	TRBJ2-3	TGTGCCAGCAGTTCCGGACTAGAGGGCACAGATACGCAGTATTTT	CASSSGLEGTDTQYF
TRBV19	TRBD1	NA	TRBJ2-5	TGTGCCAGTAGTATGGGACAGGGGGCGGGAGAGACCCAGTACTTC	CASSMGQGAGETQYF
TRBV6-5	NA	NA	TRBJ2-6	TGTGCCAGCAGGAGGGACAGCGGGGTCCTGACTTTC	CASRRDSGVLTF
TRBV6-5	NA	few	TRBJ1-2	TGTGCCAGCAGTTACTCCGGGGGGAACCCTAACTATGGCTACACCTTC	CASSYSGGNPNYGYTF
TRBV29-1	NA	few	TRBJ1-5	TGCAGCGTGAGGGCTGGCAATCAGCCCCAGCATTTT	CSVRAGNQPQHF
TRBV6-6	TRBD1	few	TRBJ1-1	TGTGCCAGCAGTTACTCGGGACAGGGAAGTTATGAAGCTTTCTTT	CASSYSGQGSYEAFF
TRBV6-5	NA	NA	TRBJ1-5	TGTGCCAGCAGTTACCGGGTAAATAGCAATCAGCCCCAGCATTTT	CASSYRVNSNQPQHF
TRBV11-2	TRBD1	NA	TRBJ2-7	TGTGCCAGCAGCCAAGGGGGCACCTACGAGCAGTACTTC	CASSQGGTYEQYF
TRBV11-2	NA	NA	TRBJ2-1	TGTGCCAGCAGCTTTACAGGGATTGGTGAGCAGTTCTTC	CASSFTGIGEQFF
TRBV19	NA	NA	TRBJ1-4	TGTGCCAGCAAGACAGAACAGAATGAAAAACTGTTTTTT	CASKTEQNEKLFF
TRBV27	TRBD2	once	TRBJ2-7	TGTGCCAGCAGTTTGACGGGGGGGCCGGGAGAGCAGTACTTC	CASSLTGGPGEQYF
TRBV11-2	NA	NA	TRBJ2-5	TGTGCCAGCAGCCATGAAGAGACCCAGTACTTC	CASSHEETQYF
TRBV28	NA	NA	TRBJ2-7	TGTGCCAGCAGTTTATCCTCGGCAGGGGCGGGCTACGAGCAGTACTTC	CASSLSSAGAGYEQYF
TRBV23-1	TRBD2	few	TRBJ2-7	TGCGCCAGCAGACAGACTAGCGGGAGGGTCCACGAGCAGTACTTC	CASRQTSGRVHEQYF
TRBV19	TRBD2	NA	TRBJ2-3	TGTGCCAGTCACTCCCGGAGGACTAGCGGTTTCACAGATACGCAGTATTTT	CASHSRRTSGFTDTQYF
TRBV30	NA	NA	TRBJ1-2	TGTGCCTGGACCCCCTTAGTGGGGACTTATGGCTACACCTTC	CAWTPLVGTYGYTF
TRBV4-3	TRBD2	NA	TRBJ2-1	TGCGCCAGCAGCCAAGATTTGTCTAGCGGGGGAAACAATGAGCAGTTCTTC	CASSQDLSSGGNNEQFF
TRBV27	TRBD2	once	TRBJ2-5	TGTGCCAGCATGGGCCTAGCGGGGAGAGAGACCCAGTACTTC	CASMGLAGRETQYF
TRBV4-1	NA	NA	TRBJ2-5	TGCGCCAGTAGGGGCCGGGGGCAAGAGACCCAGTACTTC	CASRGRGQETQYF
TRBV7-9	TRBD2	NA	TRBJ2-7	TGTGCCAGCAGCTTGACTAGCGGGGTCTCCTACGAGCAGTACTTC	CASSLTSGVSYEQYF